This is a list of T cell receptor beta chains from one sample in a study of CD8 T cells in ankylosing spondylitis. TCRdb used MiXCR to reprocess the 5' RACE reads, holding one entry per CDR3 protein. The sample gives over 60,000 distinct CDR3 sequences, roughly 5% of which show up once; 2.2% is in the top ten. The specimen sequenced was blood, either unsorted or a sorted T cell fraction (not recorded which). Receptors originate from a male donor with ankylosing spondylitis or in good health (not recorded which). Both conserved end residues are part of each CDR3. A D gene is named only where the DNA matches it firmly. Clone size is given for some rows only: seen once, a few or many times, or a class if the clone is expanded.

CDR3 protein: CSAVLGDSSGNTIYF; CDR3 DNA: TGCAGTGCTGTCCTAGGGGATAGCTCTGGAAACACCATATATTTT; clone size: NA; J gene: TRBJ1-3; D gene: NA; V gene: TRBV20-1
CDR3 protein: CASSLGQGPYNEQFF; CDR3 DNA: TGTGCCAGCAGTTTAGGACAGGGACCCTACAATGAGCAGTTCTTC; clone size: many; J gene: TRBJ2-1; D gene: TRBD1; V gene: TRBV12-3/TRBV12-4
CDR3 protein: CAISDYSDQPQHF; CDR3 DNA: TGTGCCATCAGTGATTACAGCGATCAGCCCCAGCATTTT; clone size: many; J gene: TRBJ1-5; D gene: NA; V gene: TRBV10-3
CDR3 protein: CAISATPTGHFGLRYF; CDR3 DNA: TGTGCCATCAGTGCAACCCCGACAGGCCATTTCGGTCTACGGTACTTC; clone size: many; J gene: TRBJ2-5; D gene: NA; V gene: TRBV10-3
CDR3 protein: CASTLVSGGSNEQFF; CDR3 DNA: TGTGCCAGCACCTTAGTCAGCGGGGGGAGTAATGAGCAGTTCTTC; clone size: many; J gene: TRBJ2-1; D gene: TRBD2; V gene: TRBV12-3/TRBV12-4
CDR3 protein: CASSQDLVLKYGYTF; CDR3 DNA: TGTGCCAGCAGCCAAGATCTGGTTTTGAAGTATGGCTACACCTTC; clone size: many; J gene: TRBJ1-2; D gene: NA; V gene: TRBV14
CDR3 protein: CASSAGGGSYNEQFF; CDR3 DNA: TGTGCCAGCAGCGCGGGGGGGGGGTCCTACAATGAGCAGTTCTTC; clone size: many; J gene: TRBJ2-1; D gene: TRBD2; V gene: TRBV9
CDR3 protein: CASSLRDRAGGYTF; CDR3 DNA: TGTGCCAGCAGTTTAAGGGACAGAGCGGGCGGCTACACCTTC; clone size: many; J gene: TRBJ1-2; D gene: TRBD1; V gene: TRBV28
CDR3 protein: CASSQGNSGYEQYF; CDR3 DNA: TGTGCCAGCAGTCAAGGGAACAGCGGTTACGAGCAGTACTTC; clone size: many; J gene: TRBJ2-7; D gene: NA; V gene: TRBV27
CDR3 protein: CASSQRRGNTGELFF; CDR3 DNA: TGTGCCAGCAGCCAACGTAGGGGGAACACCGGGGAGCTGTTTTTT; clone size: many; J gene: TRBJ2-2; D gene: NA; V gene: TRBV3-1
CDR3 protein: CASSLVGAIDTQYF; CDR3 DNA: TGTGCCAGCAGTTTGGTGGGGGCCATCGATACGCAGTATTTT; clone size: many; J gene: TRBJ2-3; D gene: NA; V gene: TRBV28
CDR3 protein: CASSVGLRGSLSEETQYF; CDR3 DNA: TGTGCCAGCAGCGTAGGGTTGCGGGGATCGCTTAGTGAAGAGACCCAGTACTTC; clone size: many; J gene: TRBJ2-5; D gene: NA; V gene: TRBV9
CDR3 protein: CASSLSGGNQPQHF; CDR3 DNA: TGTGCCAGCAGTTTATCAGGGGGAAATCAGCCCCAGCATTTT; clone size: many; J gene: TRBJ1-5; D gene: NA; V gene: TRBV27
CDR3 protein: CASSDSATIEAFF; CDR3 DNA: TGTGCCAGCAGCGATTCAGCTACTATAGAAGCTTTCTTT; clone size: many; J gene: TRBJ1-1; D gene: NA; V gene: TRBV3-1
CDR3 protein: CASSLGGQGTSHGHTF; CDR3 DNA: TGTGCCAGCAGCTTAGGTGGACAGGGGACCTCGCATGGCCACACCTTC; clone size: NA; J gene: TRBJ1-2; D gene: TRBD1; V gene: TRBV7-2
CDR3 protein: CSARGGGGASMSNQPQHF; CDR3 DNA: TGCAGTGCTAGAGGAGGTGGGGGCGCGTCTATGAGCAATCAGCCCCAGCATTTT; clone size: many; J gene: TRBJ1-5; D gene: NA; V gene: TRBV20-1
CDR3 protein: CASSLPKNTEAFF; CDR3 DNA: TGTGCCAGTAGTCTCCCCAAGAACACTGAAGCTTTCTTT; clone size: many; J gene: TRBJ1-1; D gene: NA; V gene: TRBV19
CDR3 protein: CASSAGTSVGGEQFF; CDR3 DNA: TGTGCCAGCAGCGCCGGGACTAGCGTGGGGGGGGAGCAGTTCTTC; clone size: many; J gene: TRBJ2-1; D gene: TRBD2; V gene: TRBV12-3/TRBV12-4
CDR3 protein: CASSQDSWPQGESSSYEQYF; CDR3 DNA: TGCGCCAGCAGCCAAGACTCGTGGCCACAGGGGGAATCAAGCTCCTACGAGCAGTACTTC; clone size: many; J gene: TRBJ2-7; D gene: TRBD1; V gene: TRBV4-1
CDR3 protein: CASSSSLNTEAFF; CDR3 DNA: TGTGCCAGCAGCTCCAGCCTGAACACTGAAGCTTTCTTT; clone size: many; J gene: TRBJ1-1; D gene: NA; V gene: TRBV7-6
CDR3 protein: CASSALAGDNEQFF; CDR3 DNA: TGTGCCAGCAGTGCACTAGCGGGGGACAATGAGCAGTTCTTC; clone size: many; J gene: TRBJ2-1; D gene: TRBD2; V gene: TRBV6-5
CDR3 protein: CASSLALKTGRISGANVLTF; CDR3 DNA: TGTGCCAGCAGTTTAGCGCTAAAGACAGGGAGAATCTCTGGGGCCAACGTCCTGACTTTC; clone size: many; J gene: TRBJ2-6; D gene: TRBD1; V gene: TRBV12-3/TRBV12-4
CDR3 protein: CASSYGGRGQEPQHF; CDR3 DNA: TGTGCCAGCAGTTACGGGGGCAGGGGCCAGGAGCCCCAGCATTTT; clone size: many; J gene: TRBJ1-5; D gene: NA; V gene: TRBV6-2/TRBV6-3
CDR3 protein: CASSQDTAAFF; CDR3 DNA: TGTGCCAGCAGCCAAGATACTGCGGCTTTCTTT; clone size: many; J gene: TRBJ1-1; D gene: NA; V gene: TRBV3-1
CDR3 protein: CASSTWGEDIQYF; CDR3 DNA: TGTGCCAGCTCAACCTGGGGGGAGGACATTCAGTACTTC; clone size: many; J gene: TRBJ2-4; D gene: NA; V gene: TRBV27
CDR3 protein: CASSFGSSSDTQYF; CDR3 DNA: TGTGCCAGCAGTTTCGGTTCAAGTTCAGATACGCAGTATTTT; clone size: NA; J gene: TRBJ2-3; D gene: NA; V gene: TRBV12-3/TRBV12-4
CDR3 protein: CASSQDPIAGDIYNEQFF; CDR3 DNA: TGCGCCAGCAGCCAAGATCCCATAGCGGGGGATATTTACAATGAGCAGTTCTTC; clone size: many; J gene: TRBJ2-1; D gene: TRBD2; V gene: TRBV4-3
CDR3 protein: CASRGGSKGSPLHF; CDR3 DNA: TGTGCCAGCAGAGGGGGGTCCAAGGGTTCACCCCTCCACTTT; clone size: many; J gene: TRBJ1-6; D gene: NA; V gene: TRBV28
CDR3 protein: CASSPLENYEQYF; CDR3 DNA: TGCGCCAGCAGCCCCCTAGAGAACTACGAGCAGTACTTC; clone size: many; J gene: TRBJ2-7; D gene: NA; V gene: TRBV5-1
CDR3 protein: CASSFTGGNTGELFF; CDR3 DNA: TGTGCCAGCAGCTTCACAGGGGGGAACACCGGGGAGCTGTTTTTT; clone size: few; J gene: TRBJ2-2; D gene: TRBD1; V gene: TRBV7-9
CDR3 protein: CASSLGYGQGVSYEQYF; CDR3 DNA: TGTGCCAGCAGCTTAGGATACGGACAGGGGGTTTCCTACGAGCAGTACTTC; clone size: many; J gene: TRBJ2-7; D gene: TRBD1; V gene: TRBV7-9